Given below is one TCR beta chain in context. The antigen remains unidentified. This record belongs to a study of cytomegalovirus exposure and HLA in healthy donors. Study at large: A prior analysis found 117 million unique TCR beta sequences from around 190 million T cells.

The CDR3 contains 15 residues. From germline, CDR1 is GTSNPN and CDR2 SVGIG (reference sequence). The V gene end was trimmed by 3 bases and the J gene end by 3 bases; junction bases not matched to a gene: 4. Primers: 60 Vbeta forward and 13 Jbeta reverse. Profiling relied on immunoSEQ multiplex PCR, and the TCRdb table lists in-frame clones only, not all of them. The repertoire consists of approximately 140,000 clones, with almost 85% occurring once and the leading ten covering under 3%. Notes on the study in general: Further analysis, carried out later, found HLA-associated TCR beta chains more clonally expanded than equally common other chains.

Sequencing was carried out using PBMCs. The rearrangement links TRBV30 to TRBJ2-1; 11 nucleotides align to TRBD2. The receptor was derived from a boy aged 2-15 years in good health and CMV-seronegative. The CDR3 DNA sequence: TGTGCCTGGAGCCCCCTAGCGGGAGGCTACAATGAGCAGTTCTTC. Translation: CAWSPLAGGYNEQFF.